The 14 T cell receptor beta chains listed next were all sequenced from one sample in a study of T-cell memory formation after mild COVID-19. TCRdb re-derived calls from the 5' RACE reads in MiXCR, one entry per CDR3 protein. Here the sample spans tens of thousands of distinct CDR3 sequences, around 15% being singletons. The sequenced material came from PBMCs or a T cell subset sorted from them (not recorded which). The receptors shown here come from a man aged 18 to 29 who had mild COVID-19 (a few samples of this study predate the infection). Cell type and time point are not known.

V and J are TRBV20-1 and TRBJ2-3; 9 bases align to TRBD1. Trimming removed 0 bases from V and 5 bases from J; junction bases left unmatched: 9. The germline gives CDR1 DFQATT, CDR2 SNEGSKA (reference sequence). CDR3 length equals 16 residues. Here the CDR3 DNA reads TGCAGTGCTAGAGAGCTCCGGGACAGGGTCAAAGATACGCAGTATTTT. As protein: CSARELRDRVKDTQYF.

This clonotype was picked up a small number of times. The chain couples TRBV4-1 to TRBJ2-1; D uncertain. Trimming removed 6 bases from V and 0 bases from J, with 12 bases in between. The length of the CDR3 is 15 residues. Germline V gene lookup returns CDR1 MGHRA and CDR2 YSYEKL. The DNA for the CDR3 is TGCGCCAGCAGTAACGCAGGCTTCTCCTACAATGAGCAGTTCTTC. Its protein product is CASSNAGFSYNEQFF.

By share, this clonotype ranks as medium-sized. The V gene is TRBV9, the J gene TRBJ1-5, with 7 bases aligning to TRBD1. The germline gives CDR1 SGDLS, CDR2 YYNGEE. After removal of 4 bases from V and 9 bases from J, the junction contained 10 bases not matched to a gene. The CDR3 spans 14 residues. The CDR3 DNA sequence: TGTGCCAGCAGCCCAGGGGGGGCTGGCGGGCCCCAGCATTTT. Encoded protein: CASSPGGAGGPQHF.

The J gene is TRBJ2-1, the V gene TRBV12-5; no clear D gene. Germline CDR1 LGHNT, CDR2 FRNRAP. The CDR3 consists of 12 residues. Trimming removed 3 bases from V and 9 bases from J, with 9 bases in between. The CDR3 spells CASGFSPGEQFF. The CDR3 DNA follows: TGTGCTAGTGGTTTTAGTCCGGGTGAGCAGTTCTTC.

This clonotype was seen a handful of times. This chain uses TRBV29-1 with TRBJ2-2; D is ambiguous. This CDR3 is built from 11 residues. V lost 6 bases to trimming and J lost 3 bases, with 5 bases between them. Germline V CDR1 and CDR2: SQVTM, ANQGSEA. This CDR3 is CSVAHTGELFF. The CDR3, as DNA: TGCAGCGTCGCGCACACCGGGGAGCTGTTTTTT.

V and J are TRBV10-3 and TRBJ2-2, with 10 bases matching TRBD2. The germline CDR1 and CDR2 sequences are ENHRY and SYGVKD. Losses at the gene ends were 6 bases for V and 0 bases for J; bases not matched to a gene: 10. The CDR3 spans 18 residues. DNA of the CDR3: TGTGCCATCAGAGCAACTAGCGGGGTCCGAGCGAACACCGGGGAGCTGTTTTTT. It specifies CAIRATSGVRANTGELFF.

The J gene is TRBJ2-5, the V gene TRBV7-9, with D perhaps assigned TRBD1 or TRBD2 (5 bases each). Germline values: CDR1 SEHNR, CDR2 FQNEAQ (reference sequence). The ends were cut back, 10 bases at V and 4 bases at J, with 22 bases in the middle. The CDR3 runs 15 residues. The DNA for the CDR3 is TGTGCCACCGGCCCCGCCGACGGGGACCCAGAGACCCAGTACTTC. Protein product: CATGPADGDPETQYF. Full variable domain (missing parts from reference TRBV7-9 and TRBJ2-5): DTGVSQNPRHKITKRGQNVTFRCDPISEHNRLYWYRQTLGQGPEFLTYFQNEAQLEKSRLLSDRFSAERPKGSFSTLEIQRTEQGDSAMYLCATGPADGDPETQYFGPGTRLLVL.

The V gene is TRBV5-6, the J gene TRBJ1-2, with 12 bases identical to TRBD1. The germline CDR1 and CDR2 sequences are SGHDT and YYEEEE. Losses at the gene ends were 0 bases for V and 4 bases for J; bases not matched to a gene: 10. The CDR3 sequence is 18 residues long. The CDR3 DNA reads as TGTGCCAGCAGCTTGGCCTGGGACAGGGGGCGCTGGGGCTATGGCTACACCTTC. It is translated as CASSLAWDRGRWGYGYTF. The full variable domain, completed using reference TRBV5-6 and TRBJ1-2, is DAGVTQSPTHLIKTRGQQVTLRCSPKSGHDTVSWYQQALGQGPQFIFQYYEEEERQRGNFPDRFSGHQFPNYSSELNVNALLLGDSALYLCASSLAWDRGRWGYGYTFGSGTRLTVV.

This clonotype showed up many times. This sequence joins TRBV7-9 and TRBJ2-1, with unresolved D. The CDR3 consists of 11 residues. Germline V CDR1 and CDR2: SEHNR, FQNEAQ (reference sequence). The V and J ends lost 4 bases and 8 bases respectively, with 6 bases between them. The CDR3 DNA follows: TGTGCCAGCAGCTACCGCGATGAGCAGTTCTTC. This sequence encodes CASSYRDEQFF.

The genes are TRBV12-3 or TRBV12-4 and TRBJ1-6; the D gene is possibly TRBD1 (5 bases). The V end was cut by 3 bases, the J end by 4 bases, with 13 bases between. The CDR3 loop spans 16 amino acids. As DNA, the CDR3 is TGTGCCAGCAGTTTGTCACGGACATTGTATAATTCACCCCTCCACTTT. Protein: CASSLSRTLYNSPLHF.

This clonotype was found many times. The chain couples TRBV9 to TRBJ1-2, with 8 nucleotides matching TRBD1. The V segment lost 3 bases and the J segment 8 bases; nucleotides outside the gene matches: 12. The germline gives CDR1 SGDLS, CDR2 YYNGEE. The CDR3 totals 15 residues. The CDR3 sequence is CASSAGGPTAMGYTF. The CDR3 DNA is TGTGCCAGCAGCGCAGGGGGCCCTACAGCTATGGGCTACACCTTC.

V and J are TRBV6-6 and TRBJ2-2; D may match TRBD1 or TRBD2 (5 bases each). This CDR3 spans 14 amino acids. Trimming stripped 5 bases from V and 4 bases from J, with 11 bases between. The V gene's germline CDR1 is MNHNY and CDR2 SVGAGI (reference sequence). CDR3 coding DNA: TGTGCCAGCAGTCCCAGGGCGGGCACCGGGGAGCTGTTTTTT. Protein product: CASSPRAGTGELFF.

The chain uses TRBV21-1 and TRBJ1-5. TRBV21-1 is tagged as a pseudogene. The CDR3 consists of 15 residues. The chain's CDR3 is CASSKDGSGNQPQNF. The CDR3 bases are TGTGCCAGCAGCAAAGACGGGTCGGGTAATCAGCCCCAGAATTTT.

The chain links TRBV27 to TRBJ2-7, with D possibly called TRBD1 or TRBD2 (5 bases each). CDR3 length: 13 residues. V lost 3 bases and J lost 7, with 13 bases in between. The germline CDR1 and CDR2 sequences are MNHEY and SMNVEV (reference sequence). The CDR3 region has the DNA TGTGCCAGCAGTTTGGGGCGGGCCTTGGAGCAGTACTTC. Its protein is CASSLGRALEQYF.